Detailed here is one TCR beta chain. This CDR3 spans 19 amino acids. V gave up 7 bases and J gave up 2 bases, with 33 bases separating them. CDR1 and CDR2 (germline): DFQATT, SNEGSKA (reference sequence). These data originate in a study of T-cell reconstitution after alpha-beta-depleted transplantation in children. Molecular barcoding with unique molecular identifiers was used for the TCRbeta library. A single record per CDR3 protein comes from TCRdb applying MiXCR to the PCR reads. The repertoire includes over 550,000 distinct CDR3 sequences, 8% to 11% of them detected once, and less than 5% sits in the top ten.

The TCR sequence derives from a human donor who donated a stem cell graft to a child with acute myeloid leukemia. The chain combines TRBV20-1 with TRBJ2-7; D remains ambiguous. The sequencing used PBMCs from the stem cell graft donor, collected from the stem cell graft. DNA of the CDR3: TGCAGTGTGTGGGTGCCAAACCCGCGGTTTGATCTGCTTACCTACGAGCAGTACTTC. This translates into CSVWVPNPRFDLLTYEQYF.